This T cell receptor (beta chain) derives from a study of early T cells in non-severe SARS-CoV-2 infection. Overall study: Chains from this unsorted whole-blood bulk RNA could not be paired.

Tagging with unique molecular identifiers was applied to individual cDNA molecules. Via MiXCR, TCRdb re-called the 5' RACE reads, giving one row per CDR3 protein. The repertoire holds some 82,000 distinct CDR3 sequences, approximately 12% seen once, with roughly 4.5% in the top ten. CDR1 is KGHSH and CDR2 is LQKENI in the germline V gene. With 0 bases removed from V and 8 bases from J, the gap between germline ends came to 7 bases. This CDR3 has 12 amino acids. The sample here was whole blood, taken at baseline. This chain uses TRBV18 with TRBJ1-1; D not certain. The sequence derives from an adult who was a healthcare worker with PCR-confirmed SARS-CoV-2 infection or an uninfected control (not recorded which). The CDR3 sequence: CASSPPGREAFF. The DNA for the CDR3 is TGTGCCAGCTCACCACCGGGCAGAGAAGCTTTCTTT.